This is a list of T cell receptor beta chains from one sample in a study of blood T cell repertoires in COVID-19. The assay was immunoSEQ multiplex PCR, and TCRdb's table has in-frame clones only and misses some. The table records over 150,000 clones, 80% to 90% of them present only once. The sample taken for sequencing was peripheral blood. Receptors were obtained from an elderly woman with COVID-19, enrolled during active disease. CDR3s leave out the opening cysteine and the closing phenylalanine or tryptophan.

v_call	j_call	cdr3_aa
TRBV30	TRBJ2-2	AWSPRTSGSVGELF
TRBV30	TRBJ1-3	AWSPWANSGNTIY
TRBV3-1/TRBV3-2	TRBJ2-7	ASSHAAGVHEQY
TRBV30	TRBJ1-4	AWSVGGTPTNEKLF
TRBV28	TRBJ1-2	ASSTDRVGYT
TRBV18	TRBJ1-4	ASSPDRTQNEKLF
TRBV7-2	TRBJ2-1	ASSLGQETYNEQF
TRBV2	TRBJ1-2	ASSQYREVHGYT
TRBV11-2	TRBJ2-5	ASSRRQVQETQY
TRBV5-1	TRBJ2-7	ASSLGEPLAEQY
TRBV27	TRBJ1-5	ASSAGTGPSNQPQH
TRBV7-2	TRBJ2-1	ASSLARLADNEQF
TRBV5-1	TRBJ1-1	ASSFMQGNTEAF
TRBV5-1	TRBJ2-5	ASSSIAGGGETQY
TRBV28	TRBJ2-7	ASRRGGTSGYEQY
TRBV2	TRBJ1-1	ASTKEVEAF
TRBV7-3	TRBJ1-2	ASSLTGQSGYT
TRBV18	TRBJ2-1	ASSPPSYNEQF
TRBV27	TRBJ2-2	ASSFYRAGNGELF
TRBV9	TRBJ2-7	ASSKTSGSYEQY
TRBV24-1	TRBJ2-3	ATGGRGGLTDTQY
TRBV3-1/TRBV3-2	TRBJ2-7	ASSPYPLSGSHEQY
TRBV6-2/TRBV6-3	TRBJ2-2	ASSYLRETGELF
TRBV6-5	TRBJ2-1	ASSYPGQGGNEQF
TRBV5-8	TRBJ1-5	ASSETQHQPQH
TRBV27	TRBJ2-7	ASKGVSGSGSYEQY
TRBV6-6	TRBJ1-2	ASSFSDRANYGYT
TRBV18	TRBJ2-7	ASSPRGTGGFYEQY
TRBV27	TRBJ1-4	ASSLARARGEKLF